This T cell receptor beta chain was observed in a study of CD8 T cells in ankylosing spondylitis. The length of the CDR3 is 14 residues. V shed 5 bases and J 5 bases; nucleotides not matched to a gene: 10. Per the germline V gene, CDR1 is DFQATT and CDR2 is SNEGSKA (reference sequence). TCRdb fed the 5' RACE reads into MiXCR, producing one record per CDR3 protein. This table holds hundreds of thousands of distinct CDR3 sequences, approximately 10% found once. General study points: One TCR beta motif, made up of about 8 highly homologous variants, appeared characteristic of ankylosing spondylitis blood. Disease-linked clones were reportedly significantly enriched in matched ankylosing spondylitis synovial fluid.

As concerns this clonotype: Its specificity is unknown.

This clonotype originated in a male donor with ankylosing spondylitis. The chain is built from TRBV20-1 and TRBJ2-5, with 8 bases identical to TRBD1. What was sequenced was blood, either unsorted or a sorted T cell fraction (not recorded which). This CDR3 is CSARNPGGAETQYF. The CDR3 DNA reads TGCAGTGCTCGTAATCCAGGGGGCGCGGAGACCCAGTACTTC.